Following are 16 T cell receptor beta chains from one sample sequenced in a study of CD8 T cells in Susac syndrome. Random-hexamer reverse transcription was applied to about 0.45 to 1 ug RNA. In TCRdb, the immunoSEQ multiplex PCR reads were re-called with MiXCR into one record per CDR3 protein. The profile shows under 150,000 distinct CDR3 sequences, 95% of them singletons. The sample was CD4+ T cells from PBMCs. The receptors here all came from a human donor with Susac syndrome.

The chain is built from TRBV27 and TRBJ2-5; the D is unclear. The V end lost 3 bases, the J end lost 4 bases, and 9 bases lay between the germline ends. The CDR3 has 13 amino acids. From germline, CDR1 is MNHEY and CDR2 SMNVEV (reference sequence). The CDR3 protein is CASSFEYGETQYF. The DNA of the CDR3 is TGTGCCAGCAGTTTTGAGTATGGAGAGACCCAGTACTTC.

The rearrangement links TRBV20-1 to TRBJ2-3; possibly TRBD2 for D (7 bases). The germline V gene encodes CDR1 DFQATT and CDR2 SNEGSKA (reference sequence). This CDR3 contains 14 residues. V was cut by 2 bases and J by 2 bases, with 11 bases left in between. CDR3 protein: CSARTGGPTDTQYF. CDR3 DNA: TGCAGTGCTAGAACGGGGGGCCCCACAGATACGCAGTATTTT.

V and J are TRBV6-5 and TRBJ1-2; weak D call: TRBD1 (5 bases). Per the germline V gene, CDR1 is MNHEY and CDR2 is SVGAGI. V was shortened by 5 bases and J by 4 bases, with 11 bases between the two germline ends. This CDR3 contains 13 residues. CDR3 in amino acids: CASSRDGTYGYTF. The CDR3 DNA reads TGTGCCAGCAGTAGGGACGGAACCTATGGCTACACCTTC.

The chain joins TRBV2 to TRBJ2-3; 10 positions match TRBD2. The germline V gene has CDR1 SNHLY and CDR2 FYNNEI. Unmatched junction bases numbered 5, after V lost 10 bases and J lost 4 bases. CDR3 length equals 13 residues. CDR3 coding DNA: TGTGCCATCTCGGGACTAGCGTCAGATACGCAGTATTTT. It codes for CAISGLASDTQYF. Looking up the rest from reference TRBV2 and TRBJ2-3 gives the full variable domain: EPEVTQTPSHQVTQMGQEVILRCVPISNHLYFYWYRQILGQKVEFLVSFYNNEISEKSEIFDDQFSVERPDGSNFTLKIRSTKLEDSAMYFCAISGLASDTQYFGPGTRLTVL.

V gene TRBV7-3 combines with J gene TRBJ2-1, with 9 bases that match TRBD1. Germline trimming cut 5 bases from V and 7 bases from J; bases unmatched to any gene: 6. CDR3 length: 14 residues. Germline values: CDR1 SGHTA, CDR2 FQGTGA. This chain's CDR3 is CASSLQGAVNEQFF. The CDR3 coding sequence is TGTGCCAGCAGCCTACAGGGGGCGGTTAATGAGCAGTTCTTC.

The V gene is TRBV7-9, the J gene TRBJ1-2, with TRBD1 matching 7 bases. Germline V gene lookup returns CDR1 SEHNR and CDR2 FQNEAQ (reference sequence). Trimming at V came to 5 bases and at J to 5 bases, leaving 5 bases not matched to a gene. This CDR3 is built from 13 residues. CDR3 sequence: CASSQTGHYGYTF. The CDR3 region has the DNA TGTGCCAGCAGCCAGACAGGGCATTATGGCTACACCTTC.

The sample holds one count of this clonotype. J is TRBJ1-5 and V is TRBV2; D remains unclear. The germline V gene has CDR1 SNHLY and CDR2 FYNNEI. Trimming cost V 4 bases and J 9 bases, with 16 bases left between them. The CDR3 contains 14 residues. CDR3: CASSADVPEGPQHF. The CDR3 bases are TGTGCCAGCAGTGCCGACGTTCCGGAAGGGCCCCAGCATTTT.

This rearrangement joins TRBV7-2 to TRBJ2-5; a possible D gene is TRBD1 (6 bases). V dropped 5 bases and J dropped 6 bases, with 13 bases sitting between them. From germline, CDR1 is SGHTA and CDR2 FQGNSA. There are 13 residues in the CDR3. CDR3 residues: CASSRQESQTQYF. The CDR3 DNA follows: TGTGCCAGCAGCCGACAGGAATCGCAGACCCAGTACTTC.

V and J are TRBV20-1 and TRBJ1-1; no firm D call. V lost 0 bases to trimming and J lost 3 bases, with 11 bases between them. The CDR3 is made up of 14 amino acids. The germline gives CDR1 DFQATT, CDR2 SNEGSKA (reference sequence). The CDR3 loop reads CSARDRAADTEAFF. Here the CDR3 DNA reads TGCAGTGCTAGAGATAGGGCAGCAGACACTGAAGCTTTCTTT.

CDR3 region: CSVEQRVRETQYF. The CDR3 DNA reads TGCAGCGTTGAACAGCGGGTGCGTGAGACCCAGTACTTC. This chain joins TRBV29-1 and TRBJ2-5; tentatively, D is TRBD2 (6 bases). The ends were cut back, 2 bases at V and 5 bases at J, with 12 bases in the middle. Germline assignment: CDR1 SQVTM and CDR2 ANQGSEA. CDR3 length: 13 residues.

V gene TRBV20-1 combines with J gene TRBJ1-1, with D possibly TRBD1 on 5 matching bases. V lost 7 bases and J lost 0, with 12 bases in between. The CDR3 loop spans 13 amino acids. Looked up from germline, CDR1 is DFQATT and CDR2 is SNEGSKA (reference sequence). The CDR3 coding sequence is TGCAGTGTTTCGGGGACGGTGAACACTGAAGCTTTCTTT. This sequence encodes CSVSGTVNTEAFF.

The V call is TRBV10-3, the J call TRBJ2-3, with 10 bases lining up with TRBD2. J gave up 8 bases and V 0 bases, and 2 bases lay outside the gene matches. CDR1 ENHRY and CDR2 SYGVKD come from the germline V gene. CDR3 length equals 14 residues. The CDR3 nucleotides read TGTGCCATCAGTGAGTCGGTAGCGGGAGGTACGCAGTATTTT. Translation gives CAISESVAGGTQYF.

The chain couples TRBV5-1 to TRBJ2-3; possible D gene TRBD2, 5 bases. The CDR3 has 16 residues. With 4 bases removed from V and 3 bases from J, the gap between germline ends came to 18 bases. CDR1 SGHRS and CDR2 YFSETQ come from the germline V gene. The CDR3 spells CASSIEQGGPTDTQYF. CDR3 DNA: TGCGCCAGCAGCATCGAGCAAGGCGGGCCGACAGATACGCAGTATTTT. The whole variable domain, remainder taken from reference TRBV5-1 and TRBJ2-3, is KAGVTQTPRYLIKTRGQQVTLSCSPISGHRSVSWYQQTPGQGLQFLFEYFSETQRNKGNFPGRFSGRQFSNSRSEMNVSTLELGDSALYLCASSIEQGGPTDTQYFGPGTRLTVL.

This sequence joins TRBV19 and TRBJ2-1; D gene uncertain. Germline loops: CDR1 LNHDA, CDR2 SQIVND (reference sequence). V was pared by 6 bases and J by 0 bases, with 15 bases between. CDR3 length: 16 amino acids. The CDR3 DNA is TGTGCCAGTAGCCCCAGCTGGCGCAGCTCCTACAATGAGCAGTTCTTC. Amino acid sequence: CASSPSWRSSYNEQFF.

The chain is built from TRBV6-5 and TRBJ2-1; D not certain. CDR3 length: 12 residues. Germline CDR1 MNHEY, CDR2 SVGAGI. The V and J ends lost 6 bases and 5 bases respectively, with 8 bases between them. CDR3 loop: CASSPYNNEQFF. CDR3 DNA: TGTGCCAGCAGCCCATACAACAATGAGCAGTTCTTC.

This clonotype was recorded only once. CDR3 in DNA: TGTGCCACCAGCAGGATAAGGCCCCCGCACACCGGGGAGCTGTTTTTT. Its protein product is CATSRIRPPHTGELFF. V gene TRBV15 combines with J gene TRBJ2-2; no definite D call. V was pared by 3 bases and J by 3 bases, with 14 bases between. The CDR3 loop spans 16 amino acids. Per the germline V gene, CDR1 is LNHNV and CDR2 is YYDKDF (reference sequence). Supplemented by reference TRBV15 and TRBJ2-2, the full variable domain reads DAMVIQNPRYQVTQFGKPVTLSCSQTLNHNVMYWYQQKSSQAPKLLFHYYDKDFNNEADTPDNFQSRRPNTSFCFLDIRSPGLGDTAMYLCATSRIRPPHTGELFFGEGSRLTVL.